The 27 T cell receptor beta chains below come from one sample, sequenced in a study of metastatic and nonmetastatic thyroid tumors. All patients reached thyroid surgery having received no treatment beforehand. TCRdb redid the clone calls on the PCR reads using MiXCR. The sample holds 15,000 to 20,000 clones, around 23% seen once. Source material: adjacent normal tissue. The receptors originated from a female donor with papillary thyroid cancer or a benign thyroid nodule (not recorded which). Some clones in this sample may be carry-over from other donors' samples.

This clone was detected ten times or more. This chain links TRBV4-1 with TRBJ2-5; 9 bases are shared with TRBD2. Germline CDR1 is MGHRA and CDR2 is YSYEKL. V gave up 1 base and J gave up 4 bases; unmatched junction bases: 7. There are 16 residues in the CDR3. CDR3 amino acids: CASSQGLAGRGETQYF. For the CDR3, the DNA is TGCGCCAGCAGCCAAGGCCTAGCGGGGAGAGGAGAGACCCAGTACTTC.

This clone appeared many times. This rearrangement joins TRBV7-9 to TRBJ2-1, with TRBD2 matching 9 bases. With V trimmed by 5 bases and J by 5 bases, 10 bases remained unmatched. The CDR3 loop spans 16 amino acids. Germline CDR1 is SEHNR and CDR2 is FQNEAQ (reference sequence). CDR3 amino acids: CASSALGTSSDNEQFF. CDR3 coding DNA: TGTGCCAGCAGCGCGCTCGGGACTAGCAGTGACAATGAGCAGTTCTTC.

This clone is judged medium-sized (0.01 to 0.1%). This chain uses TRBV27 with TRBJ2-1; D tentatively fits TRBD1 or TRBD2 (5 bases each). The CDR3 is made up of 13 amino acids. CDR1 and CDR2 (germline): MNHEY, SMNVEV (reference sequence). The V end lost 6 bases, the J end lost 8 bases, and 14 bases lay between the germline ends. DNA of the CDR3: TGTGCCAGCAGCCTCTGGGGACCCCATGAGCAGTTCTTC. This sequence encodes CASSLWGPHEQFF.

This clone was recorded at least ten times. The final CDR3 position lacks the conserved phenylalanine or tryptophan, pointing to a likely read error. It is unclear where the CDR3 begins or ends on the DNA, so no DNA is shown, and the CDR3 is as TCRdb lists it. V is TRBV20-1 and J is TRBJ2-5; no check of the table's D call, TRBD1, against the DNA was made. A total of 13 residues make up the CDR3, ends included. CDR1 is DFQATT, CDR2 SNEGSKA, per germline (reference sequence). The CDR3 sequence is CSARDSGTGHLWA.

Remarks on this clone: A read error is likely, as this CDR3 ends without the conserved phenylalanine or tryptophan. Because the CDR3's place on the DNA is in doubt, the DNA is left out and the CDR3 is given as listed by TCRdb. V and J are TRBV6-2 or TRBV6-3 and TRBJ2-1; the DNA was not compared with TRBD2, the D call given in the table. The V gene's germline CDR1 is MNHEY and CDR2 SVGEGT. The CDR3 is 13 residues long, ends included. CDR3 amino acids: CASSHEDSGEKFL.

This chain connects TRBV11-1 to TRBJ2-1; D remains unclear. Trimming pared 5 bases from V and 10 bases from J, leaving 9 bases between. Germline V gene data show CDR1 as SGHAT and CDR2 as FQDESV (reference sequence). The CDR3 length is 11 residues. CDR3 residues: CASSHPGEQFF. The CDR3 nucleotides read TGTGCCAGCAGCCACCCCGGAGAGCAGTTCTTC. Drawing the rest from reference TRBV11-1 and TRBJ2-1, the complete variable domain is EAEVAQSPRYKITEKSQAVAFWCDPISGHATLYWYRQILGQGPELLVQFQDESVVDDSQLPKDRFSAERLKGVDSTLKIQPAELGDSAMYLCASSHPGEQFFGPGTRLTVL.

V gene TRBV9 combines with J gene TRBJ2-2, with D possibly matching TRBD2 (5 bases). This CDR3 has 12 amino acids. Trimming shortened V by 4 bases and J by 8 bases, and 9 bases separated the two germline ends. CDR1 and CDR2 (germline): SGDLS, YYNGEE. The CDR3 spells CASSPPGGELFF. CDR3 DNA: TGTGCCAGCAGCCCCCCGGGGGGGGAGCTGTTTTTT.

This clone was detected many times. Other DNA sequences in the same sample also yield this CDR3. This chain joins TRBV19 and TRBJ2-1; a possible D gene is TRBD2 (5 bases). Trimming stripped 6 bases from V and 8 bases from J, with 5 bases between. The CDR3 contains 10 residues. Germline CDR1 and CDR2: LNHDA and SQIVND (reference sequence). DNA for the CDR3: TGTGCCAGTAGCGGGGATGAGCAGTTCTTC. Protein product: CASSGDEQFF.

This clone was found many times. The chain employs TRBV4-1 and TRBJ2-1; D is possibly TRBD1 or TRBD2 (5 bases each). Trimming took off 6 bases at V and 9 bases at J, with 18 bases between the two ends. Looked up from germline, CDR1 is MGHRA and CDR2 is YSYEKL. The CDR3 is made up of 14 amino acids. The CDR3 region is CASRRDLGWGEQFF. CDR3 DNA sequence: TGCGCCAGCAGGAGGGACCTGGGGTGGGGTGAGCAGTTCTTC.

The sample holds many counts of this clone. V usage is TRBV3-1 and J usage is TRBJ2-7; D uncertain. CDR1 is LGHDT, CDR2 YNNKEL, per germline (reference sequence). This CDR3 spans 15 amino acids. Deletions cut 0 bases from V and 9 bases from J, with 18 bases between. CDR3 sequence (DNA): TGTGCCAGCAGCCAAGATGTTATGGCAGGAAAAGGGCAGTACTTC. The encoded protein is CASSQDVMAGKGQYF.

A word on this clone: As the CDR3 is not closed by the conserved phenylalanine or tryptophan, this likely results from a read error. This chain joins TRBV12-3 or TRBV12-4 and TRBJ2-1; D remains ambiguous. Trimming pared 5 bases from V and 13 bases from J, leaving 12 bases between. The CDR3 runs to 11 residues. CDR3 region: CASSTYKDQFI. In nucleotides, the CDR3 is TGTGCCAGCAGTACCTACAAAGATCAGTTCATC.

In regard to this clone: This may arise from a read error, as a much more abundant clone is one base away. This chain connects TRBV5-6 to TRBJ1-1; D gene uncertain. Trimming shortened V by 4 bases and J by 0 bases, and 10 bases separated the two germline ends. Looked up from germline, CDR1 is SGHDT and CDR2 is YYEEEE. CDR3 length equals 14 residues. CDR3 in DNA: TGTGCCAGCAGCCTTGTGACACTGAACACTGAAGCTTTCTTT. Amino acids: CASSLVTLNTEAFF.

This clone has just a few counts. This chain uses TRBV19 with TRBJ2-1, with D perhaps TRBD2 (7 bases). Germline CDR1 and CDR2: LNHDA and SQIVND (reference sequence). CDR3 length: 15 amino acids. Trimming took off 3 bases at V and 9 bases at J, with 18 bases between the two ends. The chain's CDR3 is CASSITGRGSVEQFF. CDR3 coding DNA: TGTGCCAGTAGTATTACTGGGAGGGGGTCGGTTGAGCAGTTCTTC.

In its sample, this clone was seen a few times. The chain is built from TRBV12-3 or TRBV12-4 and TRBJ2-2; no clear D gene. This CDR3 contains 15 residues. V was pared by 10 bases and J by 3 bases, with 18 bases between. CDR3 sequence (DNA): TGTGCCACACGGGCGGCAGTAGTTCACACCGGGGAGCTGTTTTTT. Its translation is CATRAAVVHTGELFF.

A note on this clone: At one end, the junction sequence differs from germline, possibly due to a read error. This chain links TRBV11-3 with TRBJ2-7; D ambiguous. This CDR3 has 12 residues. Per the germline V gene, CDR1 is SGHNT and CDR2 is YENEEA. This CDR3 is CASGLRCDEQYF. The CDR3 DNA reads TGTGCCAGCGGCTTACGGTGCGACGAGCAGTACTTC.

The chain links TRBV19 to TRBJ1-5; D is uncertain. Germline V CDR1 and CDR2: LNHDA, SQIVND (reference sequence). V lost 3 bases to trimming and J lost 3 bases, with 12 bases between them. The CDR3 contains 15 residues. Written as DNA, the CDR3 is TGTGCCAGTAGTATGGCGGAGGGTGTCAATCAGCCCCAGCATTTT. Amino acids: CASSMAEGVNQPQHF.

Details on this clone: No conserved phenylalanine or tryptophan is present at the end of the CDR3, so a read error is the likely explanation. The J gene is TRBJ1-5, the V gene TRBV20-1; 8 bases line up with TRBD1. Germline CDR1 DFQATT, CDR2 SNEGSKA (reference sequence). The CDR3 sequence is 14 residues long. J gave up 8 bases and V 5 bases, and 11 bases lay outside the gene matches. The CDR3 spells CSAGQGAVNEPQHL. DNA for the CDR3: TGCAGTGCTGGCCAGGGGGCTGTTAACGAGCCCCAGCATCTT.

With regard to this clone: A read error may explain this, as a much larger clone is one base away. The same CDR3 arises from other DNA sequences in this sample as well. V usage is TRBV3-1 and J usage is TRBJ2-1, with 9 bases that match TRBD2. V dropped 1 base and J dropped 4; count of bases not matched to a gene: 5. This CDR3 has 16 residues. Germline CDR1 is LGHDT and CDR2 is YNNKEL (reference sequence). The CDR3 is CASSQAVSGGYNEQFF. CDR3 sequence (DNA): TGTGCCAGCAGCCAAGCCGTTAGCGGGGGATACAATGAGCAGTTCTTC.

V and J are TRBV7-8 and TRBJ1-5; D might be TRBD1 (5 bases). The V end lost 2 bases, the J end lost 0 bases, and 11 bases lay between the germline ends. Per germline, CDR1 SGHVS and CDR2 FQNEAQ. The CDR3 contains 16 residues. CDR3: CASSLWTLYSNQPQHF. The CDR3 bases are TGTGCCAGCAGCTTATGGACACTGTATAGCAATCAGCCCCAGCATTTT.

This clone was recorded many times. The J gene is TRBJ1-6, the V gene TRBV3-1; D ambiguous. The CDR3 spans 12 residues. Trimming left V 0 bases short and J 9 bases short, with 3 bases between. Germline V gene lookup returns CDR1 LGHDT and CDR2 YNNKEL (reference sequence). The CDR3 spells CASSQESSPLHF. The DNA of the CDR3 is TGTGCCAGCAGCCAAGAATCTTCACCCCTCCACTTT.

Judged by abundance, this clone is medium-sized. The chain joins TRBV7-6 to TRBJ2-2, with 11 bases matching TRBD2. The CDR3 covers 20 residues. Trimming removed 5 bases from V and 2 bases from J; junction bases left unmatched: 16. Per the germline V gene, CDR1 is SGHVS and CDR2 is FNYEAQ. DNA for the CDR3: TGTGCCAGCAGCCCTACGGGACTAGCGGAATCAAATTTCAACACCGGGGAGCTGTTTTTT. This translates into CASSPTGLAESNFNTGELFF.

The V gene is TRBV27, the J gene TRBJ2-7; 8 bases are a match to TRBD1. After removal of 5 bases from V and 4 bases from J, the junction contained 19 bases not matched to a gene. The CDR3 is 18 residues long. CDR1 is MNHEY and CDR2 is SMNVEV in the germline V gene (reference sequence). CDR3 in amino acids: CASSGQGGGRDKLYEQYF. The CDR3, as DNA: TGTGCCAGCAGTGGACAGGGTGGTGGGCGGGACAAATTATACGAGCAGTACTTC.

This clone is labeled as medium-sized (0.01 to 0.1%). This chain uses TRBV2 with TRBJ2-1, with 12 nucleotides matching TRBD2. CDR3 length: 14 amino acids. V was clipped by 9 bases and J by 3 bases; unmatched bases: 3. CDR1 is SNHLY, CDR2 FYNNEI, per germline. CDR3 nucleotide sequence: TGTGCCAGAAGGGGACTAGCGGGCTACAATGAGCAGTTCTTC. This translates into CARRGLAGYNEQFF. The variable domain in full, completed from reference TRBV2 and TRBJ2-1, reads EPEVTQTPSHQVTQMGQEVILRCVPISNHLYFYWYRQILGQKVEFLVSFYNNEISEKSEIFDDQFSVERPDGSNFTLKIRSTKLEDSAMYFCARRGLAGYNEQFFGPGTRLTVL.

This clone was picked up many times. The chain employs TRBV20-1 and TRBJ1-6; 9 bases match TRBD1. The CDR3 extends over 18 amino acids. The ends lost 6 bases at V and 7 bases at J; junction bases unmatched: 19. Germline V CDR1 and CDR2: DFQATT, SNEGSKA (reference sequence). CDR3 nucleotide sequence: TGCAGTGCCCCGGGGGTACAGGGGGCCATCCCTAAGAATTCACCCCTCCACTTT. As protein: CSAPGVQGAIPKNSPLHF.

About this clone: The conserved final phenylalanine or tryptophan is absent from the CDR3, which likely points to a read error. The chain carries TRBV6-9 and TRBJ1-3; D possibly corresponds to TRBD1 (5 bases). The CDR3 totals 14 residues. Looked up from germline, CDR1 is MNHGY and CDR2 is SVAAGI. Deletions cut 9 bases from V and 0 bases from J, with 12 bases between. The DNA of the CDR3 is TGTGCCAGAAGTCACGACAGCTCTGGAAACACCATATATTGT. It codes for CARSHDSSGNTIYC.

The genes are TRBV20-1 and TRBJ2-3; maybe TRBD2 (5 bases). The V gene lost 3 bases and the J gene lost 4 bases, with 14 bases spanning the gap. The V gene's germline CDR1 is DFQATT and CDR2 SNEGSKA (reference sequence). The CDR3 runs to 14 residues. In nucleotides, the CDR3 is TGCAGTGCTAGCGTTACCCGGGGTCCAGATACGCAGTATTTT. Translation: CSASVTRGPDTQYF.

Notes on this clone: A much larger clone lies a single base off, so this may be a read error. The CDR3 protein is CSARPRTGTSVRSETQYF. DNA of the CDR3: TGCAGTGCTCGACCCAGGACGGGGACTAGCGTGAGGTCAGAGACCCAGTACTTC. The J gene is TRBJ2-5, the V gene TRBV20-1; 10 nucleotides line up with TRBD2. Losses at the gene ends were 5 bases for V and 4 bases for J; bases not matched to a gene: 19. The CDR3 contains 18 residues. Germline V lookup: CDR1 DFQATT, CDR2 SNEGSKA (reference sequence).